These T cell receptor beta chains were read from a single sample in a study of T cell responses to AZD1222 COVID-19 vaccine. Libraries were prepared by immunoSEQ multiplex PCR; TCRdb keeps only in-frame clonotypes and omits some of them. This sample has more than 95,000 clones; about 86% occur once, and the top ten carry approximately 16%. The starting material was peripheral blood, obtained 28 days after the second AZD1222 dose. These receptors originate from an adult who received the AZD1222 COVID-19 vaccine. CDR3s include the opening cysteine and the closing phenylalanine or tryptophan. A D gene is named only where the DNA matches it firmly. Part of the rows lack a size; the others show once, few, many or a class for expanded clones.

d_gene	v_gene	j_gene	abundance	CDR3nt	CDR3aa
.	TRBV4-1	TRBJ2-5	.	TGCGCCAGCAGCCAACCGGCGCTGCCAGGGGCCCAGTACTTC	CASSQPALPGAQYF
.	TRBV18	TRBJ1-1	.	TGTGCCAGCTCCGAAGGCGGGACGGGGAACACTGAAGCTTTCTTT	CASSEGGTGNTEAFF
.	TRBV27	TRBJ2-7	.	TGTGCCAGCAGTTTATCGATTGGGGCCGAGCAGTACTTC	CASSLSIGAEQYF
.	TRBV4-3	TRBJ2-7	.	TGCGCCAGCAGCCAAGACAGGGCAGGCTACGAGCAGTACTTC	CASSQDRAGYEQYF
.	TRBV19	TRBJ1-2	.	TGTGCCGCTCTCGGGGAGGACTATGGCTACACCTTC	CAALGEDYGYTF
TRBD1	TRBV18	TRBJ1-2	.	TGTGCCAGCTCACCTGACAGGGAAAACGGCTACACCTTC	CASSPDRENGYTF
.	TRBV2	TRBJ2-5	.	TGTGCCAGCAGTGACCCCGGGACCCAAGAGACCCAGTACTTC	CASSDPGTQETQYF
TRBD1	TRBV5-6	TRBJ1-1	.	TGTGCCAGCAGCAGACTTGGACAGGGTCTAACGACAGAAGCTTTCTTT	CASSRLGQGLTTEAFF
.	TRBV4-1	TRBJ2-4	.	TGCGCCAGCAGCCGAACCGGACTGGGGGGCATTCAGTACTTC	CASSRTGLGGIQYF
TRBD1	TRBV11-2	TRBJ2-5	.	TGTGCCAGCAGCTTGTCTACCGGGACAGGTCAAGAGACCCAGTACTTC	CASSLSTGTGQETQYF
TRBD2	TRBV7-9	TRBJ2-7	few	TGTGCCAGCAGCTCACTAGCGTTGCACTACGAGCAGTACTTC	CASSSLALHYEQYF
.	TRBV9	TRBJ2-1	.	TGTGCCAGCAGCTTAACACCCCAGGATATACTGAGTGAGCAGTTCTTC	CASSLTPQDILSEQFF
TRBD1	TRBV20-1	TRBJ2-7	.	TGCAGTGCGGAACAGGGGTACGAGCAGTACTTC	CSAEQGYEQYF
TRBD2	TRBV6-5	TRBJ2-3	once	TGTGCCAGCAGCCAAAATAGCGGGAGGGCCCTAACGCAGTATTTT	CASSQNSGRALTQYF
TRBD1	TRBV6-5	TRBJ1-5	few	TGTGCCATCGACAGGGGTTTCAATCAGCCCCAGCATTTT	CAIDRGFNQPQHF
TRBD2	TRBV7-2	TRBJ2-1	.	TGTGCCAGCAGCTCAAGCGGGAGGGCCTACAATGAGCAGTTCTTC	CASSSSGRAYNEQFF
.	TRBV11-2	TRBJ2-1	.	TGTGCCAGCAGCTCCAGGGGGGGGTACAATGAGCAGTTCTTC	CASSSRGGYNEQFF
.	TRBV19	TRBJ2-7	.	TGTGCCAGTAGTGCAGGGGCCTCCTACGAGCAGTACTTC	CASSAGASYEQYF
TRBD2	TRBV4-1	TRBJ2-2	.	TGCGCCAGCAGCCACTCGCCAACTAGCGGGGCGACCGGGGAGCTGTTTTTT	CASSHSPTSGATGELFF
.	TRBV7-9	TRBJ2-1	.	TGTGCCAGCAGCTCAAGAGGAAAGGGGCGCGGGTACTACAATGAGCAGTTCTTC	CASSSRGKGRGYYNEQFF